Shown below are 17 T cell receptor beta chains from a single sample sequenced in a study of CD8 T cells in Susac syndrome (dated by TCRdb to the late 2010s). Receptor amplification or capture employed the immunoSEQ multiplex PCR assay. RNA was extracted with the RNeasy kit and roughly 0.45 to 1 ug was reverse transcribed using random hexamers. The raw public data were reprocessed by TCRdb itself: fastp quality trimming at Q25, MiXCR clonotype calling, in-frame beta chains only. Entries are consolidated by CDR3 protein sequence, retaining the most common genes and DNA. The sample contains about 100,000 distinct CDR3 sequences, around 96% of them found a single time. Of the sample, around 0.3% falls within the top ten clones. Material: CD8+ T cells from PBMCs. All receptors derive from a human donor with Susac syndrome.

The chain carries TRBV15 and TRBJ1-1; D remains ambiguous. The germline CDR1 and CDR2 sequences are LNHNV and YYDKDF (reference sequence). With 1 base removed from V and 4 bases from J, the gap between germline ends came to 10 bases. CDR3 length: 14 amino acids. The CDR3 spells CATSRGPIGTEAFF. Here the CDR3 DNA reads TGTGCCACCAGCAGAGGTCCTATCGGCACTGAAGCTTTCTTT. Looking up the rest from reference TRBV15 and TRBJ1-1 gives the full variable domain: DAMVIQNPRYQVTQFGKPVTLSCSQTLNHNVMYWYQQKSSQAPKLLFHYYDKDFNNEADTPDNFQSRRPNTSFCFLDIRSPGLGDTAMYLCATSRGPIGTEAFFGQGTRLTVV.

The chain is built from TRBV3-1 and TRBJ1-5; D call uncertain. The CDR3 length is 15 residues. Germline CDR1 is LGHDT and CDR2 is YNNKEL (reference sequence). Trimming removed 1 base from V and 1 base from J, with 8 bases in between. The CDR3 bases are TGTGCCAGCAGCCAAGCGGACGGGAGCAATCAGCCCCAGCATTTT. Translation: CASSQADGSNQPQHF.

This chain uses TRBV14 with TRBJ1-4; TRBD1 might be the D (5 bases). CDR3 length: 12 residues. Germline V gene sequence: CDR1 SGHDN, CDR2 FVKESK. With 4 bases removed from V and 13 bases from J, the gap between germline ends came to 13 bases. CDR3 in amino acids: CASSLDTYRLFF. The CDR3, as DNA: TGTGCCAGCAGCCTGGACACTTATAGACTGTTTTTT.

The rearrangement links TRBV7-9 to TRBJ1-6; 7 nucleotides match TRBD1. This CDR3 has 14 amino acids. The V gene's germline CDR1 is SEHNR and CDR2 FQNEAQ (reference sequence). Trimming removed 5 bases from V and 7 bases from J; junction bases left unmatched: 5. The CDR3 sequence: CASSNGQENSPLHF. The CDR3 DNA reads as TGTGCCAGCAGCAATGGACAGGAAAATTCACCCCTCCACTTT.

The CDR3 nucleotides are TGCAGTGCTCTGCTCCGGGACAGGGACACTGAAGCTTTCTTT. It specifies CSALLRDRDTEAFF. The gene calls are TRBV20-1 and TRBJ1-1, with 9 nucleotides matching TRBD1. From germline, CDR1 is DFQATT and CDR2 SNEGSKA (reference sequence). CDR3 length equals 14 residues. The junction had 7 bases not matched to a gene; V was cut back by 5 bases and J by 3 bases.

The rearrangement uses TRBV7-2 and TRBJ1-6, with 10 nucleotides matching TRBD1. V gave up 3 bases and J gave up 7 bases; unmatched junction bases: 6. CDR1 and CDR2 from the germline V gene are SGHTA and FQGNSA. This CDR3 is built from 16 residues. This CDR3 is CASSFTTGQGNSPLHF. CDR3 nucleotides: TGTGCCAGCAGCTTTACTACGGGACAGGGGAATTCACCCCTCCACTTT.

This chain joins TRBV9 and TRBJ1-4, with D perhaps matching TRBD1 (5 bases). From germline, CDR1 is SGDLS and CDR2 YYNGEE. The CDR3 has 16 amino acids. Between the trimmed V and J ends, which lost 4 bases and 7 bases, there was a span of 20 bases. For the CDR3, the DNA is TGTGCCAGCAGCCCAGCCCGGGACGGAGCCTTTGAAAAACTGTTTTTT. Its protein product is CASSPARDGAFEKLFF.

The chain uses TRBV5-1 and TRBJ2-1; possibly TRBD2 for D (6 bases). CDR3 length: 17 amino acids. Germline CDR1 reads SGHRS; CDR2 reads YFSETQ. Deletions cut 0 bases from V and 9 bases from J, with 22 bases between. The CDR3 reads CASSLGHRDSKTGEQFF. The CDR3, as DNA: TGCGCCAGCAGCTTGGGCCATCGGGACTCCAAGACGGGTGAGCAGTTCTTC.

This rearrangement joins TRBV5-1 to TRBJ2-3; 8 bases match TRBD1. The trim removed 0 bases at V and 4 bases at J, leaving 7 bases unmatched. Germline-derived CDR1 and CDR2 are SGHRS and YFSETQ. The CDR3 is made up of 16 amino acids. Here the CDR3 DNA reads TGCGCCAGCAGCTTGGCCACGACACAGGGGGCAGATACGCAGTATTTT. Amino acid sequence: CASSLATTQGADTQYF.

The chain links TRBV5-1 to TRBJ1-1, with D maybe TRBD1 (6 bases). CDR1 SGHRS and CDR2 YFSETQ come from the germline V gene. The CDR3 covers 16 residues. V lost 4 bases and J 4 bases, leaving 20 bases between the germline ends. The CDR3 nucleotides are TGCGCCAGCAGCCCGGAGGTCCAGGGGTTGAGCACTGAAGCTTTCTTT. This sequence encodes CASSPEVQGLSTEAFF.

The V and J genes are TRBV2 and TRBJ2-5, with TRBD2 identical over 9 bases. With 6 bases clipped from V and 2 bases from J, the junction kept 10 bases outside the gene matches. CDR3 size: 16 residues. Per germline, CDR1 SNHLY and CDR2 FYNNEI. CDR3 sequence reads: CASSALRLAGQETQYF. CDR3 bases: TGTGCCAGCAGCGCCCTCCGGCTAGCGGGGCAAGAGACCCAGTACTTC.

The rearrangement joins TRBV21-1 to TRBJ2-5. TRBV21-1 is marked as a pseudogene. The CDR3 length is 14 residues. The CDR3 sequence: CASSKVKGKETQYF. The CDR3 coding sequence is TGTGCCAGCAGCAAAGTAAAAGGGAAAGAGACCCAGTACTTC.

This rearrangement joins TRBV3-1 to TRBJ1-1; D gene unclear. V lost 1 base and J lost 10, with 16 bases in between. The germline V gene has CDR1 LGHDT and CDR2 YNNKEL (reference sequence). CDR3 size: 14 residues. CDR3 in DNA: TGTGCCAGCAGCCAAGTTCCCAGTGCACCCGGAGCTTTCTTT. Translating gives CASSQVPSAPGAFF.

This clonotype was found once. V and J are TRBV7-9 and TRBJ2-4; 8 bases fit TRBD2. This CDR3 contains 17 residues. The germline V gene has CDR1 SEHNR and CDR2 FQNEAQ (reference sequence). V dropped 6 bases and J dropped 3; count of bases not matched to a gene: 13. CDR3 bases: TGTGCCAGCAGTTTACCCTTCCGAGCGGGAGTCAAAAACATTCAGTACTTC. It specifies CASSLPFRAGVKNIQYF.

This clonotype was seen only once. This chain links TRBV28 with TRBJ2-3; D not resolved. V was clipped by 8 bases and J by 4 bases, with 16 bases between them. Germline values: CDR1 MDHEN, CDR2 SYDVKM. There are 14 residues in the CDR3. The CDR3 region is CASGDPSDADTQYF. The CDR3 region has the DNA TGTGCCAGCGGGGATCCTTCGGACGCAGATACGCAGTATTTT.

The gene calls are TRBV11-2 and TRBJ2-5; D is possibly TRBD1 (8 bases). V was clipped by 5 bases and J by 6 bases, with 16 bases between them. There are 14 residues in the CDR3. Germline V gene sequence: CDR1 SGHAT, CDR2 FQNNGV. CDR3 sequence: CASSTDREGKTQYF. For the CDR3, the DNA is TGTGCCAGCAGCACGGACAGGGAGGGAAAGACCCAGTACTTC.

The rearrangement uses TRBV20-1 and TRBJ1-1; perhaps TRBD1 as D (5 bases). In germline, CDR1 is DFQATT, CDR2 SNEGSKA (reference sequence). V dropped 2 bases and J dropped 3 bases, with 7 bases sitting between them. The CDR3 runs to 12 residues. CDR3 residues: CSARTRDTEAFF. As DNA, the CDR3 is TGCAGTGCTAGAACCAGGGACACTGAAGCTTTCTTT.